This TCR beta chain was identified in a study of blood T cells in healthy people across ages. V was clipped by 6 bases and J by 9 bases; unmatched bases: 16. Germline V gene lookup returns CDR1 DFQATT and CDR2 SNEGSKA (reference sequence). The CDR3 is 14 amino acids. With a J-beta primer mix and a sample-barcoded 5' primer, a second PCR ran about 6 to 11 cycles. TCRdb re-called the 5' RACE reads through MiXCR, storing one row per CDR3 protein. The sample holds 1.5 million to 2 million distinct CDR3 sequences, almost 35% seen once. This sequence joins TRBV20-1 and TRBJ2-5; TRBD2 matches at 7 bases. The sample taken for sequencing was blood. This clonotype was sampled from a woman in her thirties in good health. For the CDR3, the DNA is TGCAGTGCCGAACTCCGGGACTACAATCAGCCCCAGTACTTC. This gives the protein CSAELRDYNQPQYF.